This T cell receptor beta chain is drawn from a study of neurological immune-mediated disorders. The study's findings and limits: CDR3 amino acid sequences found in expanded clones were never shared across subjects, suggesting private repertoires in all groups.

Maryland, USA blood bank volunteers served as healthy controls. Unsorted libraries were generated from 2 million PBMCs. These cells had been stored in RNAlater at -80 C. The length of the CDR3 is 17 residues. Trimming stripped 6 bases from V and 3 bases from J, with 18 bases between. Germline V gives CDR1 MNHEY, CDR2 SVGAGI. This clonotype showed up many times. The antigen remains undetermined. As for the cDNA, it was generated by 5'RACE with 10-nucleotide random UMIs. In TCRdb, the 5' RACE reads were re-called with MiXCR into one record per CDR3 protein. The repertoire holds around 40,000 distinct CDR3 sequences, with about an eighth as singletons.

This chain links TRBV6-5 with TRBJ2-6; a possible D gene is TRBD1 (6 bases). This clonotype originated in a female donor in good health. Material: PBMCs. The CDR3 nucleotides are TGTGCCAGCAGCTCTACCTCTACAGGGAGTGGGGCCAACGTCCTGACTTTC. Translating it yields CASSSTSTGSGANVLTF.